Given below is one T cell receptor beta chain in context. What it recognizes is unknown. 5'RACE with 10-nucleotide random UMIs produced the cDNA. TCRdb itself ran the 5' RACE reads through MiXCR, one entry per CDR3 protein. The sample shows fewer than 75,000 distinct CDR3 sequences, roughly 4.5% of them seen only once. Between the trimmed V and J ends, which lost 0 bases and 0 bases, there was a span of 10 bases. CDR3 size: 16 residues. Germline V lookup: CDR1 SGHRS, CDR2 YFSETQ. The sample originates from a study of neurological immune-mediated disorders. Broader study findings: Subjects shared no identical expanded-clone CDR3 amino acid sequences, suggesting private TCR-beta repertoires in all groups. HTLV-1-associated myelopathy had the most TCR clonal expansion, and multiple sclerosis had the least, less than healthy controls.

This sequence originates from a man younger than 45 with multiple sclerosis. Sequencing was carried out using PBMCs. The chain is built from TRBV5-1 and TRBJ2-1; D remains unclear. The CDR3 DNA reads TGCGCCAGCAGCTTGGATCGCGGCAACTCCTACAATGAGCAGTTCTTC. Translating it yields CASSLDRGNSYNEQFF.